This T cell receptor (beta chain) was captured in a study of tumor-infiltrating lymphocytes in primary liver carcinoma (dated by TCRdb to the late 2010s). In the study overall: Of the five patients, three men and two women aged 30 to 69 years, four had hepatocellular carcinoma and one had combined HCC and intrahepatic cholangiocarcinoma. The tumors of the five patients were staged as T1-T3 N0M0, with maximum diameters ranging from roughly 4 to 10 cm. Each sample produced about 3.5 to 8 million productive TCRbeta reads, and read depth showed no significant difference between tissue types. Across five regions of each liver tumor, along with adjacent normal tissue and blood, the study brought together TCRbeta repertoire sequencing, expression microarrays and whole-exome sequencing. A total of some 35 specimens from 5 patients underwent TCRbeta repertoire sequencing, comprising around 25 tumor regions, 5 adjacent noncancerous liver tissues and 5 peripheral blood samples. Agilent mRNA microarray profiling was performed on the roughly 25 tumor region samples to relate TCRbeta repertoire diversity to the local molecular phenotype. Technical replicate repertoires showed high reproducibility, with mean shared-clone rates about 0.91 and correlation coefficients above 0.95. On the study overall, not on this receptor specifically: Only five or six patients were included in the study, and the authors note that the findings should be validated in a larger study. Because only the TCR beta chain was sequenced and unpaired alpha chains were not captured, true repertoire diversity is likely underestimated. Because the samples were bulk and unsorted, CD4+ and CD8+ T cell repertoires could not be compared. Pairs of tumor regions showed greater repertoire overlap (mean 36%) than tumor-adjacent pairs (17%) or tumor-blood pairs (approximately 15%), which is consistent with antigen-driven expansion. Only roughly 7-24% of top clones appeared in all five regions of a tumor, which suggests that tumor-infiltrating T cells are spatially heterogeneous. The top 250 clones made up a significantly larger repertoire fraction in tumors than in blood (p = 0.039).

Measured from the cysteine to the phenylalanine, the CDR3 is 14 residues long. Only the CDR3 DNA stays, 42 bases, in frame from base 1. Cut back by 4 bases and 3 bases, the V and J ends lie 13 bases apart. CDR1 and CDR2, looked up from the germline V gene, are SGDLS and YYNGEE. This clonotype was recorded at least ten times. No cognate antigen has been identified for it. Per-base quality was not reported, and no clone a single base away is much larger than it. Starting from 500 to 600 ng total RNA, TCRbeta-specific cDNA was produced by reverse transcription with a constant-region primer and ProtoScript II reverse transcriptase. Construction of the TCRbeta libraries relied on three nested rounds of multiplex PCR, following a slightly modified ARM-PCR procedure. The first two PCR rounds used multiplex TRBV1-TRBV30 forward primers with a Cbeta reverse primer, each for 10 cycles. Sample barcodes and Illumina adapters were attached in a final 25-cycle PCR using Deep VentR polymerase. Before sequencing, amplicons between 200 and 500 bp were purified from gel using a QIAquick gel extraction kit. An Illumina HiSeq 2500 was used to sequence the TCRbeta amplicons, generating 250-bp paired-end reads. The study's processing was this. Trimmomatic v0.33 was used to quality-trim the reads, and FLASH v1.2.11 was used to merge paired reads so that full CDR3 sequences could be recovered. V, D and J germline segments were assigned to the rearranged TCRbeta sequences using MiGEC v1.2.1b. Clonotype statistics and Shannon-Wiener diversity indices were computed with VDJtools v1.0.0. To cut down on sampling bias, every analysis after diversity analysis relied on just the 250 most abundant clonotypes from each sample. The public sequencing data were trimmed at Q25 with fastp and processed into clonotypes with MiXCR by TCRdb, which kept only in-frame beta chains. Every CDR3 protein is listed once, alongside the most common genes and DNA of its rows. The V and J calls here are based on TCRdb, not the publication. For this sample the table gives approximately 37,000 distinct CDR3 sequences, of which roughly 70% were detected only once. Clones ranked in the top ten supply less than 20% of the sample.

Without any cell sorting, total RNA and DNA were extracted together from around 20-30 mg of bulk tissue using the AllPrep DNA/RNA mini kit. Between late 2015 and March 2016, roughly five patients in China with histopathologically diagnosed primary liver carcinoma had surgical resection. At the time of sampling, the patients had chronic HBV infection and had not received any treatment. Five spatially separated regions were sampled from each tumor: the superior, inferior, left-lateral and right-lateral poles, plus the tumor centre. Histology showed that every tumor sample contained more than 75% viable tumor cells. Pieces of fresh tumor and adjacent tissue were cut in half, with one half kept in RNAlater at -80 degrees C and the other half sent for histology.

This chain is built from TRBV9 and TRBJ1-1; the D gene remains uncertain. The clonotype comes from a man aged 40-49 years with primary liver carcinoma and hepatitis B virus infection. The sample consisted of liver tumor tissue from sampling region 4. Per the publication, the cell subset or site label means: tumor region T4, right-lateral pole. This receptor has the CDR3 CASSPSTLDTEAFF. The nucleotide sequence is given as TGTGCCAGCAGCCCGTCCACCTTGGACACTGAAGCTTTCTTT.